This entry lists 4 T cell receptor beta chains sequenced from one sample in a study of T cell changes during pregnancy in multiple sclerosis. TCRdb's table, derived via immunoSEQ multiplex PCR, lists solely in-frame clones and lacks some. The profile shows about 46,000 clones, under 95% of them singletons. The sequencing used CD8+ T cells from peripheral blood mononuclear cells, collected in the second trimester of pregnancy. The receptors were sampled from a female donor with multiple sclerosis, enrolled in a pregnancy study.

The chain couples TRBV19 to TRBJ1-1; possibly TRBD1 for D (5 bases). Trimming shortened V by 7 bases and J by 4 bases, and 22 bases separated the two germline ends. The CDR3 extends over 16 amino acids. Germline V CDR1 and CDR2: LNHDA, SQIVND (reference sequence). CDR3 in amino acids: CASTQINQGIGTEAFF. CDR3 nucleotides: TGTGCCAGTACCCAAATTAATCAGGGAATCGGCACTGAAGCTTTCTTT. The full variable domain, in which reference TRBV19 and TRBJ1-1 provide the parts outside the CDR3, is DGGITQSPKYLFRKEGQNVTLSCEQNLNHDAMYWYRQDPGQGLRLIYYSQIVNDFQKGDIAEGYSVSREKKESFPLTVTSAQKNPTAFYLCASTQINQGIGTEAFFGQGTRLTVV.

The chain has TRBV9 and TRBJ2-3, with TRBD2 identical over 11 bases. The CDR3 has 18 residues. V trimming: 1 base; J trimming: 5 bases; junction bases outside the gene matches: 12. Germline CDR1 reads SGDLS; CDR2 reads YYNGEE. CDR3 sequence: CASSVPIAGGAEGDTQYF. Here the CDR3 DNA reads TGTGCCAGCAGCGTACCTATAGCGGGGGGGGCCGAGGGAGATACGCAGTATTTT.

This clone was seen more than once but under ten times. The V gene is TRBV29-1, the J gene TRBJ2-5; TRBD2 aligns across 11 bases. This CDR3 spans 13 amino acids. Germline lookup yields CDR1 SQVTM and CDR2 ANQGSEA. Trimming at V came to 4 bases and at J to 3 bases, leaving 1 base not matched to a gene. The CDR3 region has the DNA TGCAGCGTTGCGGGACTAGCGGAAGAGACCCAGTACTTC. Encoded protein: CSVAGLAEETQYF.

This chain joins TRBV9 and TRBJ2-2, with TRBD1 matching 8 bases. V was clipped by 3 bases and J by 5 bases; unmatched bases: 12. Germline V gene data show CDR1 as SGDLS and CDR2 as YYNGEE. The CDR3 has 17 residues. The CDR3 here is CASSEPPRTGWTGELFF. CDR3 DNA: TGTGCCAGCAGCGAGCCACCCAGGACAGGGTGGACCGGGGAGCTGTTTTTT.